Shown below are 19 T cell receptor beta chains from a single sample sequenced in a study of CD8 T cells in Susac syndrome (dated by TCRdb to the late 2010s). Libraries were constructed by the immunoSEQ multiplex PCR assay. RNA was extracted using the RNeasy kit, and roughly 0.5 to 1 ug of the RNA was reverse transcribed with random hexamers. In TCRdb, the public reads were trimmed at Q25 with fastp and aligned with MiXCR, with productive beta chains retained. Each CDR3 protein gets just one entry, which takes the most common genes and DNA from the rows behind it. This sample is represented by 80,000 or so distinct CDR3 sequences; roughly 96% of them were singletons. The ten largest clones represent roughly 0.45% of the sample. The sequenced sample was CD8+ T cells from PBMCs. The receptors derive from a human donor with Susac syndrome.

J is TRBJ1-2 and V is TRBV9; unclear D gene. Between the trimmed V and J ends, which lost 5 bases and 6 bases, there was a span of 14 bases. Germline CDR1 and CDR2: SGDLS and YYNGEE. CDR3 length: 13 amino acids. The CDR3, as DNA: TGTGCCAGCAGTAGATCATATGGGGATGGCTACACCTTC. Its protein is CASSRSYGDGYTF. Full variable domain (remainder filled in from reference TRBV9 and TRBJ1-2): DSGVTQTPKHLITATGQRVTLRCSPRSGDLSVYWYQQSLDQGLQFLIQYYNGEERAKGNILERFSAQQFPDLHSELNLSSLELGDSALYFCASSRSYGDGYTFGSGTRLTVV.

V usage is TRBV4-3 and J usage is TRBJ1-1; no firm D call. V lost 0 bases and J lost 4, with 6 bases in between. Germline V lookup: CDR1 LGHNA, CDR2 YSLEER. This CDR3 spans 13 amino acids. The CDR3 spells CASSQDKGTEAFF. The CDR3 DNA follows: TGCGCCAGCAGCCAAGACAAGGGCACTGAAGCTTTCTTT.

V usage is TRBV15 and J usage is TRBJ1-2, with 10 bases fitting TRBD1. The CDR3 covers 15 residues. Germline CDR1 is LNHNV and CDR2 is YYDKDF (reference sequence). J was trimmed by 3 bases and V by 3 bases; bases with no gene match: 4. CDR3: CATSRDRGLYYGYTF. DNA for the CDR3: TGTGCCACCAGCAGGGACAGGGGGTTGTACTATGGCTACACCTTC.

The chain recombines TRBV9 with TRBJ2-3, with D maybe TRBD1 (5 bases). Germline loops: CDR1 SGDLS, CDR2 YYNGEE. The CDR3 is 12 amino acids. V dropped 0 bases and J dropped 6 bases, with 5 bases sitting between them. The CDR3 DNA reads TGTGCCAGCAGCGTAGCAGGGGATACGCAGTATTTT. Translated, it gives CASSVAGDTQYF.

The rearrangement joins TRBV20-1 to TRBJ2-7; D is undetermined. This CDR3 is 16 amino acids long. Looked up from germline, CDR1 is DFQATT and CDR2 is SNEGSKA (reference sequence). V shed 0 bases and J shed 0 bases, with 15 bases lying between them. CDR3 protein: CSARDSQQHGSYEQYF. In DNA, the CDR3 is TGCAGTGCTAGAGATTCCCAACAACACGGCTCCTACGAGCAGTACTTC.

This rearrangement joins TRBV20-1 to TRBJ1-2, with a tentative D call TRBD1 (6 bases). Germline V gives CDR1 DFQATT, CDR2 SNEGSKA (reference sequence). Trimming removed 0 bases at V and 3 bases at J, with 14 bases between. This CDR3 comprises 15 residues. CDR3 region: CSARDPGQSHYGYTF. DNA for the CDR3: TGCAGTGCTAGAGATCCCGGACAGTCCCACTATGGCTACACCTTC.

This CDR3 is CASRGWEKGYEQYF. Here the CDR3 DNA reads TGTGCCAGCCGGGGTTGGGAGAAGGGCTACGAGCAGTACTTC. The V and J genes are TRBV6-6 and TRBJ2-7; tentatively, D is TRBD2 (5 bases). Germline values: CDR1 MNHNY, CDR2 SVGAGI (reference sequence). CDR3 size: 14 residues. V was shortened by 8 bases and J by 3 bases, with 17 bases between the two germline ends.

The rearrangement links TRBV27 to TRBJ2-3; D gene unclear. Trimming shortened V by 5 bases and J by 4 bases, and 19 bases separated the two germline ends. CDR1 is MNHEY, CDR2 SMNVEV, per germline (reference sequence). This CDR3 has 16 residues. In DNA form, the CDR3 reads TGTGCCAGCAGTCCACTCCGGACCGTCGCGGCAGATACGCAGTATTTT. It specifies CASSPLRTVAADTQYF.

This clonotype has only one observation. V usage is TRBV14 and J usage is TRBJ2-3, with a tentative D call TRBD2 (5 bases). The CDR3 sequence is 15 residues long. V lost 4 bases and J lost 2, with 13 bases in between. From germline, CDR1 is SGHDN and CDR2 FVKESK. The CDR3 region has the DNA TGTGCCAGCAGCCCAGACTACCTCGTCACAGATACGCAGTATTTT. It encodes CASSPDYLVTDTQYF.

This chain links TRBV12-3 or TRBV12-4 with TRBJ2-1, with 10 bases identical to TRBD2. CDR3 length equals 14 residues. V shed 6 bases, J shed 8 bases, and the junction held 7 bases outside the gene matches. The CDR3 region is CASRIAGGGDEQFF. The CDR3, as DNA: TGTGCCAGCAGGATAGCGGGAGGAGGCGATGAGCAGTTCTTC.

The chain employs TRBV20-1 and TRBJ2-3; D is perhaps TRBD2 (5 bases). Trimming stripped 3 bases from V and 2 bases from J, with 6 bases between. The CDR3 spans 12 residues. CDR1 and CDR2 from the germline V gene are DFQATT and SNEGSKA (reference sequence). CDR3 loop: CSARTNTDTQYF. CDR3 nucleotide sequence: TGCAGTGCTAGGACTAACACAGATACGCAGTATTTT.

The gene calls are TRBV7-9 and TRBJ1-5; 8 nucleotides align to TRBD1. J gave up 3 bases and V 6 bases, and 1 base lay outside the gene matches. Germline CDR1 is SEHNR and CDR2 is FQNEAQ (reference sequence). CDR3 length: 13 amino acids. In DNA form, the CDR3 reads TGTGCCAGCAGACAGGGGGACAATCAGCCCCAGCATTTT. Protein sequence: CASRQGDNQPQHF. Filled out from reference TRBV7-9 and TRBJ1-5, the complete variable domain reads DTGVSQNPRHKITKRGQNVTFRCDPISEHNRLYWYRQTLGQGPEFLTYFQNEAQLEKSRLLSDRFSAERPKGSFSTLEIQRTEQGDSAMYLCASRQGDNQPQHFGDGTRLSIL.

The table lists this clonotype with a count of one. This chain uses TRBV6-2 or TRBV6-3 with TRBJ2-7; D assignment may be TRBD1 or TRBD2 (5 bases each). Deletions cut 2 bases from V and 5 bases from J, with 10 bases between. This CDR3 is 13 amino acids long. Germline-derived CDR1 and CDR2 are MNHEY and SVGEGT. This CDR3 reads CASSYGGGHEQYV. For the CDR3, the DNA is TGTGCCAGCAGTTACGGTGGGGGACACGAGCAGTACGTC.

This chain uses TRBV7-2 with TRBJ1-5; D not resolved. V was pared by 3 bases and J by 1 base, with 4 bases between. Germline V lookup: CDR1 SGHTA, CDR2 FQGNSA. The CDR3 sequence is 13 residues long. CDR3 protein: CASSFGSNQPQHF. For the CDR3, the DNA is TGTGCCAGCAGCTTCGGCAGCAATCAGCCCCAGCATTTT.

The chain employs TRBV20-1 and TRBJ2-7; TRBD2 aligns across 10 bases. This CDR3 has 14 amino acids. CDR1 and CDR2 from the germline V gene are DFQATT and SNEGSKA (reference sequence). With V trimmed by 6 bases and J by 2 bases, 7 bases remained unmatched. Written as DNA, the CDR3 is TGCAGTGCCACCCTAGCGGGGGCCCCCTACGAGCAGTACGTC. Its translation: CSATLAGAPYEQYV.

CDR3 in DNA: TGTGCCAGCAGTGGGACAGGGGGTCGGGACGAGCAGTACTTC. Protein sequence: CASSGTGGRDEQYF. This chain connects TRBV4-2 to TRBJ2-7; TRBD1 aligns across 11 bases. The CDR3 has 14 amino acids. In germline, CDR1 is LGHNA, CDR2 YNFKEQ. The junction had 6 bases not matched to a gene; V was cut back by 6 bases and J by 5 bases.

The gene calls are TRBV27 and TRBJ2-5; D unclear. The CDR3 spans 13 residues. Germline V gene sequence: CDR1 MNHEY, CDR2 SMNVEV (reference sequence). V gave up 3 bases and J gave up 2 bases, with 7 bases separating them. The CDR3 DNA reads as TGTGCCAGCAGTTTCGGGTTTCAAGAGACCCAGTACTTC. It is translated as CASSFGFQETQYF.

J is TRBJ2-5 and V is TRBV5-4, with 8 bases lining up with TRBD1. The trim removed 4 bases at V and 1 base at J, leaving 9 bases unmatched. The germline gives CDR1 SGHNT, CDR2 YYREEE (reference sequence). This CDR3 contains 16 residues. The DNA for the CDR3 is TGTGCCAGCAGCGCCTCAGGGGGCCCCCCCCAAGAGACCCAGTACTTC. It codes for CASSASGGPPQETQYF.

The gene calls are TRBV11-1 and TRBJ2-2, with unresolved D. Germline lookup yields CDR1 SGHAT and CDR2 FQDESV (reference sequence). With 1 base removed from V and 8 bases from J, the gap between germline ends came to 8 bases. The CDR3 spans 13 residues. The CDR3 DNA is TGTGCCAGCAGCTTAGTTGGCGGTGGGGAGCTGTTTTTT. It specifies CASSLVGGGELFF.